These 10 T cell receptor beta chains were all obtained from the same sample, sequenced in a study of cytotoxic CD8 clonotypes in ibrutinib-treated CLL. Sequenced by immunoSEQ multiplex PCR; TCRdb stores in-frame clones only, minus some. The repertoire includes some 130,000 clones, 84% of them detected once, and 2.5% to 3.5% sits in the top ten. Specimen: PBMCs, collected after 24 months of ibrutinib treatment. These receptor sequences come from a human donor with chronic lymphocytic leukemia.

This chain joins TRBV6-1 and TRBJ1-4; D is perhaps TRBD1 (5 bases). Trimming took 4 bases from V and 0 from J, leaving 12 bases between them. Per germline, CDR1 MNHNS and CDR2 SASEGT. The CDR3 runs 16 residues. CDR3 region: CASSGGTAATNEKLFF. The CDR3 DNA reads as TGTGCCAGCAGTGGTGGGACGGCTGCAACTAATGAAAAACTGTTTTTT.

In its sample, this clone was seen once. This chain connects TRBV6-5 to TRBJ1-5; D not certain. The germline V gene has CDR1 MNHEY and CDR2 SVGAGI. Trimming removed 6 bases from V and 1 base from J, with 4 bases in between. The CDR3 extends over 12 amino acids. The CDR3 here is CASSRSNQPQHF. In DNA, the CDR3 is TGTGCCAGCAGCAGAAGCAATCAGCCCCAGCATTTT.

This sequence joins TRBV7-2 and TRBJ1-1; D may be TRBD1 (5 bases). Germline V gene lookup returns CDR1 SGHTA and CDR2 FQGNSA. This CDR3 contains 11 residues. V was trimmed by 2 bases and J by 11 bases, leaving 9 bases between them. CDR3 nucleotides: TGTGCCAGCAGCTTATGGGGGAAGGCTTTCTTT. Its translation: CASSLWGKAFF.

The genes are TRBV5-4 and TRBJ2-6, with D possibly being TRBD1 or TRBD2 (5 bases each). The CDR3 is 17 residues long. The germline V gene encodes CDR1 SGHNT and CDR2 YYREEE (reference sequence). Trimming shortened V by 5 bases and J by 0 bases, and 15 bases separated the two germline ends. The CDR3 nucleotides read TGTGCCAGCAGACTCCCGGGGCCGCCCTCTGGGGCCAACGTCCTGACTTTC. This sequence encodes CASRLPGPPSGANVLTF.

The chain joins TRBV25-1 to TRBJ2-2, with 11 bases that match TRBD2. The junction had 8 bases not matched to a gene; V was cut back by 1 base and J by 4 bases. This CDR3 has 18 residues. The germline gives CDR1 MGHDK, CDR2 SYGVNS. The CDR3 DNA follows: TGTGCCAGCAGTGAATTGGGTAGCGGGGGGGCCGCCACCGGGGAGCTGTTTTTT. Encoded protein: CASSELGSGGAATGELFF.

This chain connects TRBV5-1 to TRBJ1-6; D uncertain. CDR1 and CDR2 (germline): SGHRS, YFSETQ. This CDR3 comprises 15 residues. The V end was cut by 0 bases, the J end by 7 bases, with 11 bases between. The CDR3 loop is CASSLETRKNSPLHF. The CDR3 nucleotides read TGCGCCAGCAGCTTGGAGACACGAAAAAATTCACCCCTCCACTTT.

The gene calls are TRBV5-1 and TRBJ1-1; D ambiguous. CDR1 SGHRS and CDR2 YFSETQ come from the germline V gene. Trimming cost V 0 bases and J 7 bases, with 7 bases left between them. This CDR3 contains 12 residues. CDR3 nucleotides: TGCGCCAGCAGCTTGGCGGGTTTTGAAGCTTTCTTT. Translation gives CASSLAGFEAFF.

The chain combines TRBV10-3 with TRBJ1-6; TRBD1 agrees at 7 bases. The V gene end was trimmed by 10 bases and the J gene end by 2 bases; junction bases not matched to a gene: 11. In germline, CDR1 is ENHRY, CDR2 SYGVKD. There are 16 residues in the CDR3. CDR3 nucleotides: TGTGCCAGCGGCTGGTGGGACAGACCCTATAATTCACCCCTCCACTTT. Encoded protein: CASGWWDRPYNSPLHF.

This chain uses TRBV25-1 with TRBJ2-3; 8 positions match TRBD2. The CDR3 covers 15 residues. V shed 4 bases, J shed 6 bases, and the junction held 9 bases outside the gene matches. In germline, CDR1 is MGHDK, CDR2 SYGVNS. CDR3: CASSVQRGLSDTQYF. The CDR3 DNA follows: TGTGCCAGCAGTGTCCAGCGGGGGTTATCGGATACGCAGTATTTT.

This rearrangement joins TRBV4-1 to TRBJ2-5, with 9 bases lining up with TRBD2. This CDR3 region has 16 residues. Germline V CDR1 and CDR2: MGHRA, YSYEKL. V lost 1 base and J lost 1; bases outside the gene matches: 4. As DNA, the CDR3 is TGCGCCAGCAGCCAAGTCCGGCGGGGGGGCCAAGAGACCCAGTACTTC. Translating it yields CASSQVRRGGQETQYF.